Listed here are 5 T cell receptor beta chains from one sample, sequenced in a study of T cells in localized non-small cell lung cancer. Method: immunoSEQ multiplex PCR; TCRdb's copy keeps in-frame clones and lacks some. The sample yields about 15,000 clones, around 83% seen once. Source: peripheral blood, taken before any cancer treatment. These receptors were obtained from a female donor over 55 with stage I squamous cell lung carcinoma.

The V gene is TRBV27, the J gene TRBJ2-1, with unresolved D. Trimming took 3 bases from V and 7 from J, leaving 13 bases between them. The CDR3 consists of 14 residues. Germline V gene data show CDR1 as MNHEY and CDR2 as SMNVEV (reference sequence). The CDR3 sequence is CASSLLRFGNEQFF. Written as DNA, the CDR3 is TGTGCCAGCAGTTTGTTGCGGTTTGGGAATGAGCAGTTCTTC.

The V and J genes are TRBV7-2 and TRBJ2-1; D tentatively fits TRBD1 or TRBD2 (5 bases each). V gave up 3 bases and J gave up 7 bases, with 16 bases separating them. Germline CDR1 reads SGHTA; CDR2 reads FQGNSA. The CDR3 runs 15 residues. The CDR3 region is CASSFERGNYNEQFF. CDR3 coding DNA: TGTGCCAGCAGCTTTGAGAGGGGAAATTATAATGAGCAGTTCTTC.

The chain carries TRBV5-1 and TRBJ1-5, with D hard to call. Germline CDR1 SGHRS, CDR2 YFSETQ. V was clipped by 0 bases and J by 7 bases, with 8 bases between them. The CDR3 length is 13 residues. CDR3 in amino acids: CASSLEPRQPQHF. CDR3 DNA sequence: TGCGCCAGCAGCTTGGAGCCTCGGCAGCCCCAGCATTTT.

V is TRBV6-1 and J is TRBJ1-4; D is uncertain. The CDR3 is made up of 16 amino acids. V lost 1 base, J lost 8 bases, and 17 bases lay in between. In germline, CDR1 is MNHNS, CDR2 SASEGT. CDR3 DNA: TGTGCCAGCAGTGAAGGGGCAGGCCCCATTTGGGAAAAACTGTTTTTT. This codes for CASSEGAGPIWEKLFF.

This clone was detected once. The gene calls are TRBV4-2 and TRBJ1-1; D remains ambiguous. CDR3 length equals 11 residues. Trimming took 4 bases from V and 7 from J, leaving 7 bases between them. The germline gives CDR1 LGHNA, CDR2 YNFKEQ. DNA for the CDR3: TGTGCCAGCAGCCGAGACCGTGAAGCTTTCTTT. Translated: CASSRDREAFF.